Listed below are T cell receptor beta chains from one sample, sequenced in a study of blood T cells in healthy people across ages. TCRdb analysed the 5' RACE reads with MiXCR anew, one entry per CDR3 protein. Among 870,000 or so distinct CDR3 sequences listed, more than 25% were seen once. Sequencing input: blood. Receptors were obtained from a woman at least 80 years old in good health. Each CDR3 is given without its conserved first and last residue.

V gene,J gene,CDR3 protein
TRBV12-3/TRBV12-4,TRBJ1-2,ASSKDRGGGYT
TRBV5-6,TRBJ2-4,ASSLGFLTAKNIQY
TRBV4-2,TRBJ1-4,ASSPGTLFNEKLF
TRBV12-3/TRBV12-4,TRBJ2-7,ASSLGSRSYEQY
TRBV11-2,TRBJ2-5,ASSRGQLQETQY
TRBV25-1,TRBJ1-2,ASSDQPWDAPYGYT
TRBV9,TRBJ2-3,ASSVEGRGRTDTQY
TRBV27,TRBJ2-1,ASSPAAGGYGYEQF
TRBV7-2,TRBJ1-6,ASSNRQGRSSPLH
TRBV7-2,TRBJ1-1,ASSLAFGVNTEAF
TRBV7-8,TRBJ1-6,ASKTALGSPLH
TRBV6-5,TRBJ2-1,ASRGTGVVNNEQF
TRBV14,TRBJ2-7,ASSQTGGAGSYEQY
TRBV12-3/TRBV12-4,TRBJ1-4,ASSYGQANEKLF
TRBV7-9,TRBJ2-7,ASSLGRFYEQY
TRBV14,TRBJ1-1,ASSQGPGTEAF
TRBV9,TRBJ2-2,ASSVRDRVSTGELF
TRBV6-1,TRBJ2-7,ASSKVGQGSWEQY
TRBV5-6,TRBJ1-5,ASSLLGRSNQPQH
TRBV27,TRBJ1-6,ASTGIYNSPLH
TRBV6-5,TRBJ2-5,ASSYSGWSGGKQETQY
TRBV19,TRBJ2-2,ATAPNTGELF
TRBV2,TRBJ2-5,ASSTVNEQY
TRBV6-5,TRBJ2-4,ASSYGLSAKNIQY
TRBV7-2,TRBJ2-1,ASSLAYAAYNEQF
TRBV6-6,TRBJ2-7,ASSKSQGNEQY
TRBV6-6,TRBJ1-2,ASSFGDYGYT
TRBV7-6,TRBJ2-5,ASSLGGLGQETQY
TRBV12-3/TRBV12-4,TRBJ1-4,ASTRRAGLANEKLF
TRBV5-1,TRBJ2-7,ASSWTPSTGGYEQY
TRBV29-1,TRBJ2-6,SVQGGGGGANVRT
TRBV5-5,TRBJ1-1,ASSSAYANTEAF